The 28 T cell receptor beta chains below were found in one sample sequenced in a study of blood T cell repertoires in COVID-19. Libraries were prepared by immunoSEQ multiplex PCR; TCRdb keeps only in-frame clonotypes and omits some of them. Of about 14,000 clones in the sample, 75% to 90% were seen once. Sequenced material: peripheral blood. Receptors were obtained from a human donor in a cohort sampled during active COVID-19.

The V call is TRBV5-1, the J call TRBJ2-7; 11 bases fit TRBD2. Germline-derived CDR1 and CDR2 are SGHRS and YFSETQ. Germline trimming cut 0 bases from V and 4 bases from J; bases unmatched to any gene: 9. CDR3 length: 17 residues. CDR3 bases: TGCGCCAGCAGCTTGGATGCCCCACTAGCGGGAGAGTACGAGCAGTACTTC. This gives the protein CASSLDAPLAGEYEQYF.

The DNA of the CDR3 is TGTGCCAGCTCTACCAGCGGGGGCGCCGGGGAGCTGTTTTTT. It codes for CASSTSGGAGELFF. The chain carries TRBV18 and TRBJ2-2; 8 bases line up with TRBD2. J gave up 6 bases and V 6 bases, and 6 bases lay outside the gene matches. The germline CDR1 and CDR2 sequences are KGHSH and LQKENI. The CDR3 consists of 14 residues.

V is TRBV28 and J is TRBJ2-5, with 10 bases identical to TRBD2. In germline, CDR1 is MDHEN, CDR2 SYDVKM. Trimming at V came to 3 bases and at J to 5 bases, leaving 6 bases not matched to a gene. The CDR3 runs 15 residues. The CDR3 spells CASSFASGSSETQYF. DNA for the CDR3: TGTGCCAGCAGTTTCGCTAGCGGGAGTAGCGAGACCCAGTACTTC.

This CDR3 is CASSPTWGRSTYEQYF. The CDR3 region has the DNA TGTGCCAGCAGCCCAACTTGGGGGCGGAGTACCTACGAGCAGTACTTC. The chain has TRBV3-1 (or the pseudogene TRBV3-2) and TRBJ2-7; tentative D call: TRBD1 (6 bases). This CDR3 contains 16 residues. V was pared by 4 bases and J by 2 bases, with 18 bases between. Germline V gene lookup returns CDR1 LGHDT and CDR2 YNNKEL (reference sequence).

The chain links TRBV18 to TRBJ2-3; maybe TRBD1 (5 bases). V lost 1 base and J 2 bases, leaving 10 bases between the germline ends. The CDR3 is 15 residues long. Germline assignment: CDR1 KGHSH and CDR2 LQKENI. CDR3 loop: CASSPLAGYTDTQYF. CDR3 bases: TGTGCCAGCTCACCACTGGCAGGGTACACAGATACGCAGTATTTT.

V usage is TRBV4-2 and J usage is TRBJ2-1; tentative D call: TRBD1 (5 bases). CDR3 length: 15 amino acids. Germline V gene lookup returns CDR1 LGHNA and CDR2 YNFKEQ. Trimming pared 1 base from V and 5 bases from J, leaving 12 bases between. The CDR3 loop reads CASSQGGQGNNEQFF. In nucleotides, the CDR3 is TGTGCCAGCAGCCAAGGCGGCCAGGGTAACAATGAGCAGTTCTTC.

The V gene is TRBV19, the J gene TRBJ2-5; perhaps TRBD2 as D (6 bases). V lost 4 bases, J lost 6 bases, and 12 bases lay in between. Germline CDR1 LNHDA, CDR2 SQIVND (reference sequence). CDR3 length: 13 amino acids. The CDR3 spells CASSRGDRKTQYF. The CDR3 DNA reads TGTGCCAGTAGTAGGGGGGATAGGAAGACCCAGTACTTC.

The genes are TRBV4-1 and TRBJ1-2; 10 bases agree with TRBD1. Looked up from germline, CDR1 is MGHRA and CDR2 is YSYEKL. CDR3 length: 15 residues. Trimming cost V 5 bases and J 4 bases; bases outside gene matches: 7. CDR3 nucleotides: TGCGCCAGCAGCACGCGACAGGGGGCAAGCTATGGCTACACCTTC. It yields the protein CASSTRQGASYGYTF.

CDR3 sequence: CADPDKIYNEQFF. In DNA form, the CDR3 reads TGTGCCGACCCGGACAAAATATACAATGAGCAGTTCTTC. V gene TRBV24-1 combines with J gene TRBJ2-1, with D tentatively TRBD1 (5 bases). CDR1 KGHDR and CDR2 SFDVKD come from the germline V gene. This CDR3 is built from 13 residues. V was shortened by 12 bases and J by 4 bases, with 15 bases between the two germline ends.

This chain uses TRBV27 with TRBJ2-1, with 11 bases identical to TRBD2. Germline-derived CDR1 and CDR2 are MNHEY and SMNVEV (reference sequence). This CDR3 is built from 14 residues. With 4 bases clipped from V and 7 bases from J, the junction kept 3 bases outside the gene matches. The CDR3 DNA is TGTGCCAGCAGTTCGACTAGCGGGGATAATGAGCAGTTCTTC. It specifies CASSSTSGDNEQFF.

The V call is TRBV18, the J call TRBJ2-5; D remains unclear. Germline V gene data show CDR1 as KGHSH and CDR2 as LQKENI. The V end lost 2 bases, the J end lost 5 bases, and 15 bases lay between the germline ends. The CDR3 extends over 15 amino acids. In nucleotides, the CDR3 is TGTGCCAGCTCACCAGCCGGTTCCAAAACGGAGACCCAGTACTTC. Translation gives CASSPAGSKTETQYF.

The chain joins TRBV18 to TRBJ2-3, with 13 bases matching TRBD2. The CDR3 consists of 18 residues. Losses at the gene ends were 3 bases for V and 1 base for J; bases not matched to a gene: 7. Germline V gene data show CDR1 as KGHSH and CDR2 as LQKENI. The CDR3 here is CASSPGLAGPGGTDTQYF. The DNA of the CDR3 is TGTGCCAGCTCACCGGGACTAGCGGGGCCCGGAGGCACAGATACGCAGTATTTT.

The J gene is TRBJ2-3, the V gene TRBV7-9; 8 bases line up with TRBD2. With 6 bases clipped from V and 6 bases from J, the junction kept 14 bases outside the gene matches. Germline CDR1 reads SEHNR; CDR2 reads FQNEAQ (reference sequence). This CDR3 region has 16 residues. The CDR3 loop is CASSSTGTRSSDTQYF. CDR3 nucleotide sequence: TGTGCCAGCAGTTCCACCGGGACTAGATCGTCGGATACGCAGTATTTT.

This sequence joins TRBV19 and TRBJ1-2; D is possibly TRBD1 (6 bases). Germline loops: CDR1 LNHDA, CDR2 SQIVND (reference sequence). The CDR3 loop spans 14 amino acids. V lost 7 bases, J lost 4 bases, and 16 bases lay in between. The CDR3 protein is CASTSTGYAYGYTF. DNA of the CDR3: TGTGCCAGTACCTCTACAGGGTACGCCTATGGCTACACCTTC.

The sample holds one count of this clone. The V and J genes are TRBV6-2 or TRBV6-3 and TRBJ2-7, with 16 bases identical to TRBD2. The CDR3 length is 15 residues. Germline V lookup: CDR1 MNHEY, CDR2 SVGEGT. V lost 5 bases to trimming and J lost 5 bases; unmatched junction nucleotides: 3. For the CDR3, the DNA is TGTGCCAGCAGTCCAGGGACTAGCGGGAGGGACGAGCAGTACTTC. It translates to CASSPGTSGRDEQYF.

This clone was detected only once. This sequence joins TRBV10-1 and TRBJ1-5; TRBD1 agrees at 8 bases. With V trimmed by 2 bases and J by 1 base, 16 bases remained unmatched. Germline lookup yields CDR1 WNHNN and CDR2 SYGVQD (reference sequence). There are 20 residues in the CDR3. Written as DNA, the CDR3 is TGCGCCAGCAGTGAGGGGCGGCCTTGGACAGGGCCTAGGAGCAATCAGCCCCAGCATTTT. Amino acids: CASSEGRPWTGPRSNQPQHF.

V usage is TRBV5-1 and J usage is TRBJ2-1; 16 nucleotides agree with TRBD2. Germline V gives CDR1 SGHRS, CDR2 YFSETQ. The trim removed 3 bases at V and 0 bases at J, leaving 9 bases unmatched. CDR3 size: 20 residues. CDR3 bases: TGCGCCAGCAGCTCAAGGCCGGGACTAGCGGGAGGGAGCTCCTACAATGAGCAGTTCTTC. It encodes CASSSRPGLAGGSSYNEQFF.

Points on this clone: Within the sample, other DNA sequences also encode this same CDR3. The CDR3 DNA sequence: TGTGCCAGCAGTTTAAGGGGCTCCTACAATGAGCAGTTCTTC. It codes for CASSLRGSYNEQFF. This chain connects TRBV27 to TRBJ2-1, with TRBD1 as a possible D gene (5 bases). The CDR3 has 14 residues. The germline V gene has CDR1 MNHEY and CDR2 SMNVEV (reference sequence). Trimming shortened V by 2 bases and J by 0 bases, and 5 bases separated the two germline ends.

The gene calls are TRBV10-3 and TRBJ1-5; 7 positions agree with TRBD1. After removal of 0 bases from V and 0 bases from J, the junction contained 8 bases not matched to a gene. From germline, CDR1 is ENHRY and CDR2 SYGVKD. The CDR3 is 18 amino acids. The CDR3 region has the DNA TGTGCCATCAGTGAGTCAAGTACAGGGGCTTATAGCAATCAGCCCCAGCATTTT. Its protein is CAISESSTGAYSNQPQHF.

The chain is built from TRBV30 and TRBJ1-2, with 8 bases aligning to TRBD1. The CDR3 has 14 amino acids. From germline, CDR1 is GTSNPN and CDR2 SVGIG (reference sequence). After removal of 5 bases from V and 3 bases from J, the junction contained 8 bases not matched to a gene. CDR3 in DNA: TGTGCCTGGGCATCAGGGGGCGCGGACTATGGCTACACCTTC. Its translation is CAWASGGADYGYTF. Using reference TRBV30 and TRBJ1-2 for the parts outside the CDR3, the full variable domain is SQTIHQWPATLVQPVGSPLSLECTVEGTSNPNLYWYRQAAGRGLQLLFYSVGIGQISSEVPQNLSASRPQDRQFILSSKKLLLSDSGFYLCAWASGGADYGYTFGSGTRLTVV.

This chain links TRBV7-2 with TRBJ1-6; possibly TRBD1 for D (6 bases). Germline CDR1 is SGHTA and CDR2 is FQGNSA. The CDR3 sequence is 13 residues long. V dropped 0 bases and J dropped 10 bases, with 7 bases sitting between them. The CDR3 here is CASSLAGQSPLHF. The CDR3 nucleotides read TGTGCCAGCAGCTTAGCAGGACAGTCACCCCTCCACTTT.

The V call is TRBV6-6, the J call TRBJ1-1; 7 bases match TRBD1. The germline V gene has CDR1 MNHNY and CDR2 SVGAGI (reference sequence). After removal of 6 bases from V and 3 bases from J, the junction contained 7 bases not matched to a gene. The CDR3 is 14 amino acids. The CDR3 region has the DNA TGTGCCAGCAGATACACAGGGGTCGACACTGAAGCTTTCTTT. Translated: CASRYTGVDTEAFF.

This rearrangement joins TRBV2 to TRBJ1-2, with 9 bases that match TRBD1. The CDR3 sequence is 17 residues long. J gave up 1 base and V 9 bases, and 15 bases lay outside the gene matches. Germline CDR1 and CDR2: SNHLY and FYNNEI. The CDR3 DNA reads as TGTGCCAGACGGCCTATTTCACAGGGGGCGAATAACTATGGCTACACCTTC. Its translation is CARRPISQGANNYGYTF.

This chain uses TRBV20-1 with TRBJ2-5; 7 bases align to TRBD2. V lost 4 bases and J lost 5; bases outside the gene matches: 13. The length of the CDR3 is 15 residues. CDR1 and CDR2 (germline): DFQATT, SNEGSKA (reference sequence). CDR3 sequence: CSATEGSGVGETQYF. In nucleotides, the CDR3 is TGCAGTGCTACTGAGGGGAGCGGGGTTGGGGAGACCCAGTACTTC.

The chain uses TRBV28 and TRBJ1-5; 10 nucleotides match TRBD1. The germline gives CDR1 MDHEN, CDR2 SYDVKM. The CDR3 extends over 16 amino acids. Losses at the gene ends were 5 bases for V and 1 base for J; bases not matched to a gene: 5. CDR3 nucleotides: TGTGCCAGCAGTCCACGGGACAGGGGAAGCAATCAGCCCCAGCATTTT. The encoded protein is CASSPRDRGSNQPQHF.

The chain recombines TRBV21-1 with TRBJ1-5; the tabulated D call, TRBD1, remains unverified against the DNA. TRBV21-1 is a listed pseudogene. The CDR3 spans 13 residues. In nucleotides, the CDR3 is TGTGCCAGCAGCGACAGGGGCAATCAGCCCCAGCATTTT. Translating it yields CASSDRGNQPQHF.

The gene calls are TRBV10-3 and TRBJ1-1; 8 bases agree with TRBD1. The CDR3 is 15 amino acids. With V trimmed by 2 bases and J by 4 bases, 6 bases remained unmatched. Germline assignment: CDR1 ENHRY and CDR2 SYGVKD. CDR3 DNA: TGTGCCATCAGTGAGGGGCGGGACAGGAGCACTGAAGCTTTCTTT. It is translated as CAISEGRDRSTEAFF.

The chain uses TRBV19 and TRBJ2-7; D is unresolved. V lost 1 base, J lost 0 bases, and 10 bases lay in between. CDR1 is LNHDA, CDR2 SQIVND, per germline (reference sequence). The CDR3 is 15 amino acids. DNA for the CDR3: TGTGCCAGTAGTATAGTCGCTCTCAGCTCCTACGAGCAGTACTTC. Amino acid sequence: CASSIVALSSYEQYF.